This T cell receptor beta chain was profiled in a study of blood T cell repertoires in COVID-19. Per the germline V gene, CDR1 is MNHEY and CDR2 is SVGAGI. After removal of 7 bases from V and 7 bases from J, the junction contained 11 bases not matched to a gene. The CDR3 has 15 amino acids. The repertoire was sequenced with immunoSEQ multiplex PCR; TCRdb's copy has only in-frame clones and lacks some. The sample includes 280,000 or so clones, roughly 89% of them seen just once. The chain is built from TRBV6-5 and TRBJ2-7; TRBD2 matches 12 bases. This sequence originates from a woman in her thirties or forties who had recovered from COVID-19. Sequenced: PBMCs or T cells enriched from blood (not recorded which). Here the CDR3 reads CASNTLAGGGVEQYF. CDR3 DNA: TGTGCCAGCAACACCCTAGCGGGAGGGGGCGTGGAGCAGTACTTC.